This is a list of T cell receptor beta chains from one sample in a study of blood T cell repertoires in COVID-19. Generated by immunoSEQ multiplex PCR, the TCRdb table keeps only in-frame clones and is missing some. This table has about 210,000 clones, just over 85% appearing once. Sample: peripheral blood. The receptors were sampled from a man aged 18-30 years with active or convalescent COVID-19. The CDR3 runs from the conserved cysteine through the conserved F or W. The D gene is left open where the match is weak. Some rows mark clone size as missing; the rest say once, few, many or name a class of expanded clone.

V: TRBV27; D: TRBD2; size: -; J: TRBJ2-7; DNA: TGTGCCAGTAGGACTAGCCTGGAGCAGTACTTC; CDR3: CASRTSLEQYF
V: TRBV7-8; D: -; size: few; J: TRBJ2-7; DNA: TGTGCCAGCAGCTTTGTCAGCTCCTACGAGCAGTACTTC; CDR3: CASSFVSSYEQYF
V: TRBV7-3; D: -; size: few; J: TRBJ1-2; DNA: TGTGCCAGCAGCTTAGAACCAGGAGGTTTTGGGTATGGCTACACCTTC; CDR3: CASSLEPGGFGYGYTF
V: TRBV7-2; D: TRBD2; size: -; J: TRBJ2-7; DNA: TGTGCCAGCAGCTTCCTCAAGAACCTAGCGGCCTACGAGCAGTACTTC; CDR3: CASSFLKNLAAYEQYF
V: TRBV10-1; D: -; size: -; J: TRBJ2-1; DNA: TGCGCCAGCAGTAGGACTGCAAATGAGCAGTTCTTC; CDR3: CASSRTANEQFF
V: TRBV30; D: TRBD1; size: -; J: TRBJ1-2; DNA: TGTGCCTGGGATCAGGGGGGAAGATGGGGCGGCTACACCTTC; CDR3: CAWDQGGRWGGYTF
V: TRBV19; D: -; size: few; J: TRBJ2-4; DNA: TGTGCGAGTTCACAAGCCAAAAACATTCAGTACTTC; CDR3: CASSQAKNIQYF
V: TRBV4-2; D: -; size: -; J: TRBJ2-1; DNA: TGTGCCAGCAGCCTCGAGTGGAGCTCCTACAATGAGCAGTTCTTC; CDR3: CASSLEWSSYNEQFF
V: TRBV7-3; D: TRBD1; size: -; J: TRBJ1-4; DNA: TGTGCCAGCAGCCCACAGGGGACAGGGCGTGGGGCTAATGAAAAACTGTTTTTT; CDR3: CASSPQGTGRGANEKLFF
V: TRBV7-9; D: TRBD2; size: once; J: TRBJ2-3; DNA: TGTGCCAGCAGCTTAGGACTAGCGAGAGCGGATACGCAGTATTTT; CDR3: CASSLGLARADTQYF
V: TRBV28; D: TRBD1; size: few; J: TRBJ1-3; DNA: TGTGCCAGCAGTCCTGGGGACAGGGGCTTGGTCGGAAACACCATATATTTT; CDR3: CASSPGDRGLVGNTIYF
V: TRBV9; D: -; size: -; J: TRBJ2-5; DNA: TGTGCCAGCAGCGTATACGATTCGGGAGAGACCCAGTACTTC; CDR3: CASSVYDSGETQYF
V: TRBV4-3; D: TRBD1; size: -; J: TRBJ2-1; DNA: TGCGCCAGCAGCCAAGAAGGGACAGGGGGTCGCAGCTCCTACAATGAGCAGTTCTTC; CDR3: CASSQEGTGGRSSYNEQFF
V: TRBV5-8; D: TRBD1; size: once; J: TRBJ2-5; DNA: TGTGCCAGCAGCTCGGGACAGGGTAGGGAGACCCAGTACTTC; CDR3: CASSSGQGRETQYF
V: TRBV28; D: -; size: -; J: TRBJ1-3; DNA: TGTGCCAGCAGTCGGAACACCATATATTTT; CDR3: CASSRNTIYF
V: TRBV27; D: -; size: -; J: TRBJ2-5; DNA: TGTGCCAGCAGTCGACACCCCTTTAGAGAGACCCAGTACTTC; CDR3: CASSRHPFRETQYF
V: TRBV19; D: -; size: -; J: TRBJ1-5; DNA: TGTGCCAGTAGTTCGATGTCACGGGACACAAGACAGCCCCAGCATTTT; CDR3: CASSSMSRDTRQPQHF
V: TRBV6-4; D: -; size: -; J: TRBJ1-3; DNA: TGTGCCAGCAGTGACGCGTGGGTTCAGGACAAGGGAAACACCATATATTTT; CDR3: CASSDAWVQDKGNTIYF
V: TRBV19; D: -; size: once; J: TRBJ2-1; DNA: TGTGCCAGTAGTACAGGACAGCTAAAATCCTACAATGAGCAGTTCTTC; CDR3: CASSTGQLKSYNEQFF
V: TRBV27; D: TRBD1; size: -; J: TRBJ1-5; DNA: TGTGCCAGCAGTTTCAAGACAGGGCTTAGGGACCAGCCCCAGCATTTT; CDR3: CASSFKTGLRDQPQHF
V: TRBV7-3; D: -; size: once; J: TRBJ1-3; DNA: TGTGCCAGCAGCTTAAGCCCACAGGGACCCACCATATATTTT; CDR3: CASSLSPQGPTIYF
V: TRBV19; D: -; size: -; J: TRBJ2-7; DNA: TGTGCCAGTAGTGTCTCGAGGAGCTGGCGGGGAACCTCCTACGAGCAGTACTTC; CDR3: CASSVSRSWRGTSYEQYF
V: TRBV27; D: -; size: -; J: TRBJ1-3; DNA: TGTGCCAGCAGGCGAGAGGGCCTCTCTGGAAACACCATATATTTT; CDR3: CASRREGLSGNTIYF
V: TRBV3-1/TRBV3-2; D: TRBD1; size: -; J: TRBJ1-2; DNA: TGTGCCAGCAGCCAAGGGGACAGGGCGACCTATGGCTACACCTTC; CDR3: CASSQGDRATYGYTF
V: TRBV19; D: -; size: -; J: TRBJ1-2; DNA: TGTGCCAGTAGTATGGACCAGGGGCGCGTCTATGGCTACACCTTC; CDR3: CASSMDQGRVYGYTF
V: TRBV29-1; D: -; size: -; J: TRBJ1-1; DNA: TGCAGCGTTGAGCCCTTCGGGACACCGAACACTGAAGCTTTCTTT; CDR3: CSVEPFGTPNTEAFF
V: TRBV7-8; D: TRBD1; size: -; J: TRBJ1-5; DNA: TGTGCCAGCAGCTTATCCCCTGACAGGGGCAATCAGCCCCAGCATTTT; CDR3: CASSLSPDRGNQPQHF
V: TRBV5-4; D: -; size: -; J: TRBJ1-4; DNA: TGTGCCAGCAGCAACCGGGGGTTCACTAATGAAAAACTGTTTTTT; CDR3: CASSNRGFTNEKLFF
V: TRBV30; D: TRBD1; size: -; J: TRBJ2-7; DNA: TGTGCCTGTGGACAGGGCGACGAGCAGTACTTC; CDR3: CACGQGDEQYF
V: TRBV3-1/TRBV3-2; D: -; size: -; J: TRBJ1-5; DNA: TGTGCCAGCAGCCCGGAACAGAATCAGCCCCAGCATTTT; CDR3: CASSPEQNQPQHF
V: TRBV9; D: -; size: once; J: TRBJ1-1; DNA: TGTGCCAGCAGCGTAGCGGGGGGGAACACTGAAGCTTTCTTT; CDR3: CASSVAGGNTEAFF
V: TRBV5-1; D: TRBD2; size: once; J: TRBJ2-1; DNA: TGCGCCAGCAGCTTGGGGGCTAGCGGGTCCTACAATGAGCAGTTCTTC; CDR3: CASSLGASGSYNEQFF
V: TRBV30; D: -; size: -; J: TRBJ1-4; DNA: TGTGCCCGCCAAGGCAGGGATAATGAAAAACTGTTTTTT; CDR3: CARQGRDNEKLFF
V: TRBV4-2; D: TRBD2; size: -; J: TRBJ2-1; DNA: TGTGCCAGCAGCCCCGCCGAGGGACTAGCGGACGGCAATGAGCAGTTCTTC; CDR3: CASSPAEGLADGNEQFF
V: TRBV27; D: -; size: -; J: TRBJ2-7; DNA: TGTGCCAGCAGCCCGGGACTGGACTACGAGCAGTACTTC; CDR3: CASSPGLDYEQYF
V: TRBV19; D: TRBD1; size: once; J: TRBJ1-1; DNA: TGTGCCAGTAGCAAAACGACAGGGTCTGCCTTCGCACTCTTT; CDR3: CASSKTTGSAFALF
V: TRBV5-1; D: -; size: -; J: TRBJ1-4; DNA: TGCGCCAGCAGCTTCACAGGGCTCGCTGAAAAACTGTTTTTT; CDR3: CASSFTGLAEKLFF
V: TRBV7-9; D: -; size: once; J: TRBJ1-1; DNA: TGTGCCAGCAGACCCCCCGGGGTTAACACTGAAGCTTTCTTT; CDR3: CASRPPGVNTEAFF
V: TRBV28; D: -; size: once; J: TRBJ1-2; DNA: TGTGCCAGCAGTGCCTCAGGGAGGGGGAACTATGGCTACACCTTC; CDR3: CASSASGRGNYGYTF
V: TRBV4-2; D: -; size: -; J: TRBJ2-7; DNA: TGTGCCAGCAGCCAAGAAACGAGGGTCGAGCAGTACTTC; CDR3: CASSQETRVEQYF
V: TRBV16; D: TRBD1; size: -; J: TRBJ1-1; DNA: TGTGCCAGCAGCCAATCCCGGACAGGGGGAAGCACTGAAGCTTTCTTT; CDR3: CASSQSRTGGSTEAFF